This entry lists 22 T cell receptor beta chains sequenced from one sample in a study of T cell responses to AZD1222 COVID-19 vaccine (dated by TCRdb to the early 2020s). The library came from the immunoSEQ multiplex PCR assay. The table was pulled from immuneACCESS by TCRdb, which kept in-frame rearrangements only. Such tables lose some clones; where checked, under half of the loss comes from unresolved V genes, and the rest has no known cause. The sample table contains 250,000 to 300,000 clones; only one count was recorded for around 92% of them. The top ten clones comprise about 0.5% of the sample. Reading the label with the study, this specimen's time point is: about 28 days (+/-7) after the second vaccine dose. The sample in question was peripheral blood, obtained 28 days after the second AZD1222 dose. The receptors come from an adult who received the AZD1222 COVID-19 vaccine.

The chain recombines TRBV9 with TRBJ2-4, with TRBD2 identical over 9 bases. The CDR3 has 16 amino acids. Germline trimming cut 0 bases from V and 8 bases from J; bases unmatched to any gene: 9. Germline V CDR1 and CDR2: SGDLS, YYNGEE. CDR3: CASSVGGAGGLDIQYF. The CDR3 DNA sequence: TGTGCCAGCAGCGTAGGCGGAGCGGGAGGCCTAGACATTCAGTACTTC. Full variable domain (remainder filled in from reference TRBV9 and TRBJ2-4): DSGVTQTPKHLITATGQRVTLRCSPRSGDLSVYWYQQSLDQGLQFLIQYYNGEERAKGNILERFSAQQFPDLHSELNLSSLELGDSALYFCASSVGGAGGLDIQYFGAGTRLSVL.

The V gene is TRBV24-1, the J gene TRBJ2-3, with 10 bases fitting TRBD2. J gave up 1 base and V 4 bases, and 7 bases lay outside the gene matches. The CDR3 consists of 17 residues. CDR1 and CDR2 (germline): KGHDR, SFDVKD. CDR3 residues: CATSDPGLAGGTDTQYF. CDR3 in DNA: TGTGCCACCAGTGACCCGGGGCTAGCGGGGGGCACAGATACGCAGTATTTT.

This chain links TRBV7-9 with TRBJ1-1; 8 nucleotides align to TRBD1. With 4 bases clipped from V and 2 bases from J, the junction kept 9 bases outside the gene matches. Germline loops: CDR1 SEHNR, CDR2 FQNEAQ (reference sequence). The CDR3 is 16 amino acids. The CDR3 DNA reads as TGTGCCAGCAGCTGGCCAGGGGGCCAGGGAAACACTGAAGCTTTCTTT. It specifies CASSWPGGQGNTEAFF. The full variable domain, with the rest looked up from reference TRBV7-9 and TRBJ1-1, is DTGVSQNPRHKITKRGQNVTFRCDPISEHNRLYWYRQTLGQGPEFLTYFQNEAQLEKSRLLSDRFSAERPKGSFSTLEIQRTEQGDSAMYLCASSWPGGQGNTEAFFGQGTRLTVV.

This sequence joins TRBV7-2 and TRBJ2-2; D is undetermined. Germline V gene data show CDR1 as SGHTA and CDR2 as FQGNSA. V was trimmed by 1 base and J by 0 bases, leaving 9 bases between them. CDR3 length: 16 amino acids. The CDR3 protein is CASSLGARANTGELFF. CDR3 DNA: TGTGCCAGCAGCTTAGGGGCTCGGGCGAACACCGGGGAGCTGTTTTTT.

The chain is built from TRBV28 and TRBJ2-7, with 9 positions matching TRBD1. This CDR3 comprises 13 residues. The ends lost 6 bases at V and 12 bases at J; junction bases unmatched: 12. Germline lookup yields CDR1 MDHEN and CDR2 SYDVKM. CDR3 bases: TGTGCCAGCAGCCCCCCTGGGACAGGGAGGCCGTACTTC. It codes for CASSPPGTGRPYF.

This clone has only one observation. This rearrangement joins TRBV19 to TRBJ2-5; 8 bases line up with TRBD1. V was clipped by 5 bases and J by 3 bases; unmatched bases: 5. This CDR3 spans 14 amino acids. CDR1 LNHDA and CDR2 SQIVND come from the germline V gene (reference sequence). CDR3 coding DNA: TGTGCCAGTAGTCACTCGACAGGGGAAGAGACCCAGTACTTC. Its translation is CASSHSTGEETQYF.

V usage is TRBV10-3 and J usage is TRBJ1-1; possible D gene TRBD1, 5 bases. V was trimmed by 0 bases and J by 13 bases, leaving 15 bases between them. The CDR3 is 13 residues long. CDR1 is ENHRY, CDR2 SYGVKD, per germline. In nucleotides, the CDR3 is TGTGCCATCAGTGAGTCGACAAGGGGCCAGGGTTTCTTT. This gives the protein CAISESTRGQGFF.

The V call is TRBV29-1, the J call TRBJ2-2, with TRBD2 identical over 11 bases. With V trimmed by 4 bases and J by 1 base, 11 bases remained unmatched. From germline, CDR1 is SQVTM and CDR2 ANQGSEA. CDR3 length: 18 residues. CDR3 bases: TGCAGCGTTGGCTCCCCTCTCGGGACTAGCGGGAACACCGGGGAGCTGTTTTTT. It translates to CSVGSPLGTSGNTGELFF.

V usage is TRBV19 and J usage is TRBJ2-1, with D possibly TRBD2 on 6 matching bases. The CDR3 is made up of 17 amino acids. Germline lookup yields CDR1 LNHDA and CDR2 SQIVND (reference sequence). Trimming removed 5 bases from V and 1 base from J, with 18 bases in between. CDR3 in amino acids: CASSGGLGGKSYNEQFF. DNA for the CDR3: TGTGCCAGTAGTGGAGGGTTGGGCGGAAAATCCTACAATGAGCAGTTCTTC.

The chain joins TRBV30 to TRBJ1-1, with D tentatively TRBD1 (5 bases). V shed 4 bases and J shed 2 bases, with 11 bases lying between them. This CDR3 is built from 13 residues. Germline V gene sequence: CDR1 GTSNPN, CDR2 SVGIG (reference sequence). This CDR3 is CAWTSGRNTEAFF. CDR3 coding DNA: TGTGCCTGGACCTCAGGGAGAAACACTGAAGCTTTCTTT.

The chain links TRBV19 to TRBJ1-2; 7 positions agree with TRBD1. The V gene's germline CDR1 is LNHDA and CDR2 SQIVND (reference sequence). The J segment lost 3 bases and the V segment lost 1 base, leaving 5 bases of the junction unmatched. CDR3 size: 15 residues. CDR3 in amino acids: CASSIVQGPDYGYTF. The CDR3 DNA is TGTGCCAGTAGTATAGTACAGGGGCCGGACTATGGCTACACCTTC.

This clone was counted between two and nine times. The rearrangement links TRBV24-1 to TRBJ2-2; a possible D gene is TRBD1 (6 bases). The V end was cut by 4 bases, the J end by 12 bases, with 17 bases between. CDR1 is KGHDR, CDR2 SFDVKD, per germline. CDR3 size: 14 residues. The CDR3 loop is CATSDFEGHAKLFF. DNA of the CDR3: TGTGCCACCAGTGACTTTGAGGGACACGCGAAGCTGTTTTTT.

The V and J genes are TRBV14 and TRBJ2-7; the match to TRBD1 covers 9 bases. This CDR3 is built from 16 residues. CDR1 SGHDN and CDR2 FVKESK come from the germline V gene. With V trimmed by 3 bases and J by 2 bases, 8 bases remained unmatched. The CDR3 sequence is CASSHHTGGTPYEQYF. CDR3 nucleotide sequence: TGTGCCAGCAGCCACCACACAGGGGGCACTCCCTACGAGCAGTACTTC.

This clone was observed a single time. V is TRBV28 and J is TRBJ1-5; a possible D gene is TRBD1 (5 bases). Between the trimmed V and J ends, which lost 7 bases and 7 bases, there was a span of 17 bases. There are 14 residues in the CDR3. CDR1 and CDR2 (germline): MDHEN, SYDVKM. The CDR3 region has the DNA TGTGCCAGCATTCCCTTGGGGGGAAGACAGCCCCAGCATTTT. Encoded protein: CASIPLGGRQPQHF.

The chain employs TRBV20-1 and TRBJ2-1; the D gene is possibly TRBD2 (6 bases). Germline CDR1 DFQATT, CDR2 SNEGSKA (reference sequence). This CDR3 is 14 amino acids long. V was clipped by 3 bases and J by 8 bases, with 17 bases between them. The CDR3 DNA reads as TGCAGTGCTAGTCCCGGACTACGCAATTATGAGCAGTTCTTC. This translates into CSASPGLRNYEQFF.

The chain uses TRBV7-3 and TRBJ2-1; 9 bases agree with TRBD2. This CDR3 is built from 14 residues. The junction had 2 bases not matched to a gene; V was cut back by 3 bases and J by 5 bases. Germline assignment: CDR1 SGHTA and CDR2 FQGTGA. The CDR3 coding sequence is TGTGCCAGCAGCTTTAGCGGGAGTAACAATGAGCAGTTCTTC. Translating gives CASSFSGSNNEQFF. Full variable domain (missing parts from reference TRBV7-3 and TRBJ2-1): GAGVSQTPSNKVTEKGKYVELRCDPISGHTALYWYRQSLGQGPEFLIYFQGTGAADDSGLPNDRFFAVRPEGSVSTLKIQRTERGDSAVYLCASSFSGSNNEQFFGPGTRLTVL.

As regards this clone: Distinct nucleotide sequences in the sample also encode this CDR3. This chain uses TRBV28 with TRBJ2-7, with no clear D. Trimming removed 1 base from V and 4 bases from J, with 2 bases in between. CDR1 MDHEN and CDR2 SYDVKM come from the germline V gene. The CDR3 has 11 residues. Here the CDR3 DNA reads TGTGCCAGCAGTTTATTTTACGAGCAGTACTTC. This translates into CASSLFYEQYF.

J is TRBJ2-3 and V is TRBV5-1; D unresolved. Germline values: CDR1 SGHRS, CDR2 YFSETQ. The V end was cut by 0 bases, the J end by 0 bases, with 14 bases between. This CDR3 has 17 residues. The CDR3 protein is CASSLGHNLYSTDTQYF. CDR3 sequence (DNA): TGCGCCAGCAGCTTGGGTCACAACCTATACAGCACAGATACGCAGTATTTT. Supplemented by reference TRBV5-1 and TRBJ2-3, the full variable domain reads KAGVTQTPRYLIKTRGQQVTLSCSPISGHRSVSWYQQTPGQGLQFLFEYFSETQRNKGNFPGRFSGRQFSNSRSEMNVSTLELGDSALYLCASSLGHNLYSTDTQYFGPGTRLTVL.

The V and J genes are TRBV7-9 and TRBJ2-3; D possibly corresponds to TRBD2 (6 bases). CDR1 SEHNR and CDR2 FQNEAQ come from the germline V gene (reference sequence). The CDR3 totals 16 residues. V was pared by 5 bases and J by 2 bases, with 17 bases between. CDR3 sequence (DNA): TGTGCCAGCAGCCCGCCCCGGCGGGATGACACAGATACGCAGTATTTT. Translated, it gives CASSPPRRDDTDTQYF.

This chain connects TRBV28 to TRBJ1-2; the match to TRBD1 covers 7 bases. With 5 bases clipped from V and 6 bases from J, the junction kept 9 bases outside the gene matches. The CDR3 extends over 14 amino acids. Germline V gives CDR1 MDHEN, CDR2 SYDVKM. CDR3 in amino acids: CASSQPPGTDGYTF. The CDR3 bases are TGTGCCAGCAGTCAGCCGCCCGGGACAGATGGCTACACCTTC.

The chain recombines TRBV28 with TRBJ1-2, with D hard to call. This CDR3 region has 14 residues. Germline V CDR1 and CDR2: MDHEN, SYDVKM. V dropped 1 base and J dropped 6 bases, with 12 bases sitting between them. The CDR3 sequence: CASSLLGATNGYTF. The CDR3 nucleotides are TGTGCCAGCAGTTTATTAGGAGCCACGAATGGCTACACCTTC.

This clone was found once. The chain links TRBV5-1 to TRBJ2-2; D gene unclear. The germline V gene encodes CDR1 SGHRS and CDR2 YFSETQ. V dropped 2 bases and J dropped 3 bases, with 8 bases sitting between them. This CDR3 region has 14 residues. CDR3 loop: CASSLGSYTGELFF. CDR3 nucleotides: TGCGCCAGCAGCTTAGGCAGTTACACCGGGGAGCTGTTTTTT.